This T cell receptor beta chain derives from a study of blood T cell repertoires in COVID-19. Sequenced by immunoSEQ multiplex PCR; TCRdb stores in-frame clones only, minus some. The sample shows 150,000 to 200,000 clones, around three quarters of them seen only once. CDR3 length equals 13 residues. In germline, CDR1 is SGHRS, CDR2 YFSETQ. V gave up 0 bases and J gave up 6 bases, with 9 bases separating them. The sequenced sample was peripheral blood. The chain combines TRBV5-1 with TRBJ1-2; D ambiguous. The source is a man between 70 and 80 years old with active or convalescent COVID-19. The CDR3 sequence: CASSLANSDGYTF. The CDR3 nucleotides read TGCGCCAGCAGCTTGGCCAACAGTGATGGCTACACCTTC.